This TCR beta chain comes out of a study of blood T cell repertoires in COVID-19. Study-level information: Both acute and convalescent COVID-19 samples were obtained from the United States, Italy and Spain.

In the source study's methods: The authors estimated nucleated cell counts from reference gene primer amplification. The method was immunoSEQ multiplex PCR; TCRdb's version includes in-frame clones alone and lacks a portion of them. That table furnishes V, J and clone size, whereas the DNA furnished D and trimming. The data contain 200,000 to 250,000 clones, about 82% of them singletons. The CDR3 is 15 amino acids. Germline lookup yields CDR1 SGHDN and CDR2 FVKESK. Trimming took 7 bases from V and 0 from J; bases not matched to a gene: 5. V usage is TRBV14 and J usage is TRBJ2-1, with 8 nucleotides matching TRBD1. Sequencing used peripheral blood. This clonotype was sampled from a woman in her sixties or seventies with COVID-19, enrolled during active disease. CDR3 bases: TGTGCCAGCACTACAGGGGGGAGCTCCTACAATGAGCAGTTCTTC. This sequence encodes CASTTGGSSYNEQFF.